This entry is about one TCR beta chain. Original handling: ImmunoSEQ gave junction-only sequences without quality scores, so filtering differed. The repertoire was sequenced with immunoSEQ multiplex PCR; TCRdb's copy has only in-frame clones and lacks some. V, J and clone size are those of that table, while D and trimming were read from the DNA. The data hold more than 2 million clones, with 95% observed a single time. This record belongs to a study of shared clonotypes between healthy human individuals. In germline, CDR1 is GTSNPN, CDR2 SVGIG (reference sequence). The CDR3 is made up of 13 amino acids. V was cut by 7 bases and J by 4 bases, with 14 bases left in between.

Sequencing was carried out using naive CD4+ T cells sorted from blood. Subset of the sample: CD45RA+ positively selected. The receptor comes from a man younger than 35 in good health. The chain joins TRBV30 to TRBJ1-3; D gene uncertain. The CDR3 nucleotides read TGTGCCTCCTCTGGACCGGGGGGAAACACCATATATTTT. Translation: CASSGPGGNTIYF.